This T cell receptor beta chain is from a study of cytomegalovirus exposure and HLA in healthy donors. Study-wide results and caveats: When analyzed later, the rates of TCR association showed variation by HLA locus, with DRB1 the most and HLA-C the fewest.

In the PCR, 60 Vbeta and 13 Jbeta primers were used. Generated by immunoSEQ multiplex PCR, the TCRdb table keeps only in-frame clones and is missing some. Its clone listing holds about 52,000 clones. V was pared by 3 bases and J by 6 bases, with 14 bases of the junction left unmatched. The germline CDR1 and CDR2 sequences are SGHTA and FQGNSA. The CDR3 runs to 16 residues. Details on this clone: What it binds is unknown.

The gene calls are TRBV7-2 and TRBJ2-7; TRBD2 agrees at 7 bases. Sequencing was carried out using PBMCs. This TCR came from a woman in her 50s in good health and CMV-seropositive. CDR3 loop: CASSFSGRAARVEQYF. For the CDR3, the DNA is TGTGCCAGCAGCTTTTCGGGGAGGGCCGCGAGGGTCGAGCAGTACTTC.